Each of the 5 T cell receptor beta chains below was sequenced from the same sample in a study of vaccination effects on CD4 cells after COVID-19. Profiling relied on immunoSEQ multiplex PCR, and the TCRdb table lists in-frame clones only, not all of them. The sample includes tens of thousands of clones, about 80% of them seen just once. Before sequencing took place, the ViraFEST assay used viral peptide pools to expand antigen-specific CD4+ T cells. Scientists isolated CD4+ T cells after an approximately 10-day culture period ended. Either the BNT162b2 or mRNA-1273 vaccine was given to participants in two doses. These receptors' antigens are unknown. This material consisted of CD4+ T cells from PBMCs cultured with HCoV-229E spike peptides, taken after COVID-19 vaccination. The receptors derive from a human donor who received a COVID-19 vaccine.

The chain recombines TRBV7-9 with TRBJ1-1; D uncertain. CDR1 and CDR2 (germline): SEHNR, FQNEAQ (reference sequence). V was trimmed by 0 bases and J by 11 bases, leaving 13 bases between them. The CDR3 consists of 13 residues. For the CDR3, the DNA is TGTGCCAGCAGCTTAGCCCCTCAACTCGATGCTTTCTTT. Protein sequence: CASSLAPQLDAFF.

This chain links TRBV18 with TRBJ1-4, with 7 nucleotides matching TRBD1. After removal of 0 bases from V and 8 bases from J, the junction contained 6 bases not matched to a gene. This CDR3 contains 15 residues. In germline, CDR1 is KGHSH, CDR2 LQKENI. The CDR3 region has the DNA TGTGCCAGCTCACCACCAGGACAGGTGAAAGAAAAACTGTTTTTT. It yields the protein CASSPPGQVKEKLFF.

This clone was recorded once. The rearrangement joins TRBV18 to TRBJ2-3; D remains ambiguous. CDR1 KGHSH and CDR2 LQKENI come from the germline V gene. Trimming left V 1 base short and J 7 bases short, with 15 bases between. The CDR3 is made up of 15 amino acids. The CDR3 reads CASSPRAPVDNTQYF. Here the CDR3 DNA reads TGTGCCAGCTCACCACGGGCACCCGTTGACAATACGCAGTATTTT.

CDR3 sequence (DNA): TGTGCCAGCTCACCCGGACTATCAGATACGCAGTATTTT. This sequence encodes CASSPGLSDTQYF. J is TRBJ2-3 and V is TRBV18, with a possible D match to TRBD2 (6 bases). This CDR3 spans 13 amino acids. The V end was cut by 3 bases, the J end by 4 bases, with 8 bases between. Germline-derived CDR1 and CDR2 are KGHSH and LQKENI.

The chain has TRBV2 and TRBJ1-2, with unresolved D. The CDR3 contains 11 residues. Trimming stripped 0 bases from V and 8 bases from J, with 4 bases between. In germline, CDR1 is SNHLY, CDR2 FYNNEI. The CDR3 here is CASSEAEGYTF. CDR3 nucleotides: TGTGCCAGCAGTGAAGCGGAAGGCTACACCTTC.